This T cell receptor (beta chain) derives from a study of memory CD4+ T cells and cytomegalovirus serostatus. TCRdb keeps only in-frame clones here, not all; method: immunoSEQ multiplex PCR. The repertoire holds about 47,000 clones, with roughly 80% as singletons. The sort gate was single viable CD3+CD4+CD8-CD45RO+ cells for memory CD4+ T cells. The CDR3 extends over 13 amino acids. Germline-derived CDR1 and CDR2 are MNHNS and SASEGT. Trimming took off 6 bases at V and 5 bases at J, with 13 bases between the two ends. Study-wide results and caveats: Suggested: most of the CMV-linked TCR signature lies in CD4+ memory cells.

This clone has a handful of counts. Its cognate antigen is unknown. The V gene is TRBV6-1, the J gene TRBJ2-5; D is perhaps TRBD1 (6 bases). The receptor comes from an adult in good health and CMV-seropositive. Sample: memory CD4+ T cells from blood. The CDR3 loop reads CASRPGVRETQYF. For the CDR3, the DNA is TGTGCCAGCAGACCAGGGGTGAGGGAGACCCAGTACTTC.